The clone carrying this T cell receptor (beta chain) has at least ten counts. The data derive from a study of spatial heterogeneity in lung cancer. Time point reported: blood at routine non-recurrence follow-up after resection. Whole RNA was taken from tumor, nontumor lung or frozen PBMC; it was then sequenced unsorted. TCRdb passed the 5' RACE reads through MiXCR, listing each CDR3 protein once. The top ten clones hold roughly 37% of a sample with tens of thousands of distinct CDR3 sequences, 7.4% of them seen once. CDR1 and CDR2 from the germline V gene are MNHEY and SVGAGI. The V end lost 0 bases, the J end lost 3 bases, and 9 bases lay between the germline ends. This CDR3 comprises 14 residues.

This receptor was taken from a female donor with early-stage non-small cell lung cancer. This sample comprised PBMCs, obtained at follow-up. The chain carries TRBV6-5 and TRBJ2-7; D not certain. The CDR3 nucleotides are TGTGCCAGCAGTTACTCTAACACTGTCTACGAGCAGTACTTC. It translates to CASSYSNTVYEQYF.